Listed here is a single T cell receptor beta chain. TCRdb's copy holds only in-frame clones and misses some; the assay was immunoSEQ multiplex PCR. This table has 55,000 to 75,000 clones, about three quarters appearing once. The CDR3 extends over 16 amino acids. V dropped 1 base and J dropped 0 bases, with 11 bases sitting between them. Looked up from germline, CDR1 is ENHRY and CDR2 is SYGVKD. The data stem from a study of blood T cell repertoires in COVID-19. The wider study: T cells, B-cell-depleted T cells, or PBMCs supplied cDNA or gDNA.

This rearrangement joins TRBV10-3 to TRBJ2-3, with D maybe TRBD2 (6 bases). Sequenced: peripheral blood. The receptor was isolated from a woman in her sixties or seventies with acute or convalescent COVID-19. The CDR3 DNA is TGTGCCATCAGTGAGTTGAAGGGACTGAGCACAGATACGCAGTATTTT. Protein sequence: CAISELKGLSTDTQYF.